The clone carrying this T cell receptor (beta chain) has at least ten counts. Its matching antigen is unknown. As an off-target read in a library built for alpha chains, this beta chain has a frequency of little significance. The sample belongs to a study of spatial heterogeneity in lung cancer. The V and J ends lost 5 bases and 4 bases respectively, with 16 bases between them. The CDR3 covers 15 residues. Germline V gene lookup returns CDR1 SNHLY and CDR2 FYNNEI. Sample time point: sample taken at primary tumor resection. There were 65 or so donors, all of them untreated patients with early-stage non-small cell lung cancer. Individual TCR cDNA molecules each bore their own unique molecular identifier. Using its own MiXCR run on the 5' RACE reads, TCRdb lists one record per CDR3 protein. In the table there are roughly 10,000 distinct CDR3 sequences, around 7.9% of which are singletons. Findings of the study overall: Intratumoral expanded alpha and beta TCR counts were found to track tumor mutation counts.

The chain links TRBV2 to TRBJ2-3; no reliable D call. The source is a female donor with early-stage non-small cell lung cancer. The sequenced sample was lung tumor tissue, obtained at surgery. The CDR3, as DNA: TGTGCCAGCAGTCCCTCATACGGAAGCCCAGATACGCAGTATTTT. Translating it yields CASSPSYGSPDTQYF.